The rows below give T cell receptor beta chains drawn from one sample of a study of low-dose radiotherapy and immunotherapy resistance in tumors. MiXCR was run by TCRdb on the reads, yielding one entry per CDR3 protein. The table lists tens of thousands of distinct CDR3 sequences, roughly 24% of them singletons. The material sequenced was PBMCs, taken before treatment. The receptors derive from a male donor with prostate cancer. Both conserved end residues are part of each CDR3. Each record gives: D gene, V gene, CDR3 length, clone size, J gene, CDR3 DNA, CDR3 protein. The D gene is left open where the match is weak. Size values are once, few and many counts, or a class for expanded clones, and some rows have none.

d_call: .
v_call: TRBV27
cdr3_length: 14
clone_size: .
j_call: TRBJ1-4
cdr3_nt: TGTGCCAGCAGTTTAGTCAGGGATAAGGAAAAACTGTTTTTT
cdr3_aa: CASSLVRDKEKLFF

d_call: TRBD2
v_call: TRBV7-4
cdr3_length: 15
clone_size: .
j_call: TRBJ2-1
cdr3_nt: TGTGCCAGCAGCACCCGGCTCGGGGGGGCAGATGAGCAGTTCTTC
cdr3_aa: CASSTRLGGADEQFF

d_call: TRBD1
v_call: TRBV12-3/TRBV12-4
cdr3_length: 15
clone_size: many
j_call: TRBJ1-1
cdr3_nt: TGTGCCAGCAGTGCGTCAGGGGGTAGAATCACTGAAGCTTTCTTT
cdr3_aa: CASSASGGRITEAFF

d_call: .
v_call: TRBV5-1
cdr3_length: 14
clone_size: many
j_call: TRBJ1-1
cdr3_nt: TGCGCCAGCAGCTTACTCAGGGTGAACACTGAAGCTTTCTTT
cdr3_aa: CASSLLRVNTEAFF

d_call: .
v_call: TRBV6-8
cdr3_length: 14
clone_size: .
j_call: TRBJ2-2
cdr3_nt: TGTGCCAGCAGTTATAACAGCTTCACCGGGGAGCTGTTTTTT
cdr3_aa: CASSYNSFTGELFF

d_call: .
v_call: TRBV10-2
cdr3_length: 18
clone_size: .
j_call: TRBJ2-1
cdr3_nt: TGCGCCAGCAGTGAGTCGAAGATGGGGTCCTCACGCTACAATGAGCAGTTCTTC
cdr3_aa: CASSESKMGSSRYNEQFF

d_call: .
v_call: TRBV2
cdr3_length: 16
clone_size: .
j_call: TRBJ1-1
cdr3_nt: TGTGCCAGCAGTGGCAAATTGACAGCTGGGAACGCTGAAGCTTTCTTT
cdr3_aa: CASSGKLTAGNAEAFF

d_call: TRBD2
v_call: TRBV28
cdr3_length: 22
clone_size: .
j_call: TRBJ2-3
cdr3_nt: TGTGCCAGCAGTTTACGTAAAGGCCCTCGCTTAGCGGGGGGGCTTGGCACAGATACGCAGTATTTT
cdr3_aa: CASSLRKGPRLAGGLGTDTQYF

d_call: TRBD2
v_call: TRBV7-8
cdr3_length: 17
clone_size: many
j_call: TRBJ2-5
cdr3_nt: TGTGCCAGCAGAAGGAACCCGGGACTAGCCGGTCGAGAGACCCAGTACTTC
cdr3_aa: CASRRNPGLAGRETQYF

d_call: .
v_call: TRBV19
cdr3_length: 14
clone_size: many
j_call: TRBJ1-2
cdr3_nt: TGTGCCAGTAGTATAGATCGAACACGCTATGGCTACACCTTC
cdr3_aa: CASSIDRTRYGYTF

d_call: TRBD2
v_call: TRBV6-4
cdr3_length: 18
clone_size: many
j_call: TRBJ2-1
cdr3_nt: TGTGCCAGCGACAGGGGACTAGCGGGGTATAGCTCCTACAATGAGCAGTTCTTC
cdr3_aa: CASDRGLAGYSSYNEQFF

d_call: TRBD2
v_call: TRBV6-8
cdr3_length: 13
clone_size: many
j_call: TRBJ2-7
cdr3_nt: TGTGCCAGCAAAAAAGCGGGAGGCAACGAGCAGTACTTC
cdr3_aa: CASKKAGGNEQYF

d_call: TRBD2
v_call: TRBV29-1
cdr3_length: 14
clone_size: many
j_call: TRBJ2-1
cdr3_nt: TGCAGCGTTGAAATAGCGGGAGGGCCGTTACAGCAGTTCTTC
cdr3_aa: CSVEIAGGPLQQFF

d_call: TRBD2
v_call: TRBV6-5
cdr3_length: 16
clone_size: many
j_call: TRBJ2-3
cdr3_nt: TGTGCCAGCAGTTACTCGAATAGCGGGAGCACAGATACGCAGTATTTT
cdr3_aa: CASSYSNSGSTDTQYF

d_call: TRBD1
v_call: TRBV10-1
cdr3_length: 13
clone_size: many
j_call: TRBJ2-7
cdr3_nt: TGCGCCAGCAGTGCAGGGGGCGGCTACGAGCAGTACTTC
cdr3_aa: CASSAGGGYEQYF

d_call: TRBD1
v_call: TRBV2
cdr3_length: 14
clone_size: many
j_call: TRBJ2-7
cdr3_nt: TGTGCCAGCAGTGGGGACAGGAGTACCTACGAGCAGTACTTC
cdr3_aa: CASSGDRSTYEQYF

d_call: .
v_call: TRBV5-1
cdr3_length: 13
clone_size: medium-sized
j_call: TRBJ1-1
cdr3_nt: TGCGCCAGCAGCTTGCACAGCGGCACTGAAGCTTTCTTT
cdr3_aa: CASSLHSGTEAFF

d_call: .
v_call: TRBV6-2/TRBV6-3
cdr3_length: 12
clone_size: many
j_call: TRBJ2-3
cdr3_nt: TGTGCCAGCAGGCGAGAGGCAGATACGCAGTATTTT
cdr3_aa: CASRREADTQYF

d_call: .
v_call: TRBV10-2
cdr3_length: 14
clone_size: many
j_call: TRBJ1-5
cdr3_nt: TGTGCCAGCAGTGAATCAGGGTTAAATCAGCCCCAGCATTTT
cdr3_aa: CASSESGLNQPQHF

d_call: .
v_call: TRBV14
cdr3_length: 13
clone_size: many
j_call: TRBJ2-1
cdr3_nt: TGTGCCAGCAGCCAAGATACGGACAATGAGCAGTTCTTC
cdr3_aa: CASSQDTDNEQFF

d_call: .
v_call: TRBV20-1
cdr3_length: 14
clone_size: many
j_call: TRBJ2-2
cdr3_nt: TGCAGTGCCTCCCCCCGGGCTTACACCGGGGAGCTGTTTTTT
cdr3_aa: CSASPRAYTGELFF

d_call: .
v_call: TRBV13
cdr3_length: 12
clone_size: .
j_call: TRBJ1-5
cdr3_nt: TGTGCCAGCAGCCAAGATACGGGGCCCCAGCATTTT
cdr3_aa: CASSQDTGPQHF

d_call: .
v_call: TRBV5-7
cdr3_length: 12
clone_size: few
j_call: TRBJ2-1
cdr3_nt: TGTGCCAGTAGGGTTAGTTTGAATGAGCAGTTCTTC
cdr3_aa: CASRVSLNEQFF

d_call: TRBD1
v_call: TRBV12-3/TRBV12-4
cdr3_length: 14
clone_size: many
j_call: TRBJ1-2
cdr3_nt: TGTGCCAGCAGTTTCGCAGGGACAGCTGGTGGCTACACCTTC
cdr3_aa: CASSFAGTAGGYTF

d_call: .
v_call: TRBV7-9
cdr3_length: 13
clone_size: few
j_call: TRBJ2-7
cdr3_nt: TGTGCCAGCAGCTCCGAGAGAAAGAACGAGCAGTACTTC
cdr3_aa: CASSSERKNEQYF

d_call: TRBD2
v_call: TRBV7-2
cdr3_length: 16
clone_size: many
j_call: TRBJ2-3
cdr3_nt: TGTGCCAGCAGCCCTCAGGCTAGCGGGGGGCCCGATACGCAGTATTTT
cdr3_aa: CASSPQASGGPDTQYF

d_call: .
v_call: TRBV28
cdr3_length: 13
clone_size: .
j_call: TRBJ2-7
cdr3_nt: TGTGCCAGCACGTGGGGGATCTCCTACGAGCAGTACTTC
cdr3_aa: CASTWGISYEQYF

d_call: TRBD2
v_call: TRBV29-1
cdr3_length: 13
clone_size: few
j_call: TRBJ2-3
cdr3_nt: TGCAGCGTCGCACTAGCGGGAATAGATACGCAGTATTTT
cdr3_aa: CSVALAGIDTQYF

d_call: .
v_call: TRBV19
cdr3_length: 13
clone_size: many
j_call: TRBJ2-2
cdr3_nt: TGTGCCGTAAGGGGAAAAAACACCGGGGAGCTGTTTTTT
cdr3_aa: CAVRGKNTGELFF

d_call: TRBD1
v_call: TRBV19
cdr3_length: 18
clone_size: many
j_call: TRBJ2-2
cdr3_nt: TGTGCCAGTAGTATAATTTTTAGGACAGGGGTTGGCACCGGGGAGCTGTTTTTT
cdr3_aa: CASSIIFRTGVGTGELFF

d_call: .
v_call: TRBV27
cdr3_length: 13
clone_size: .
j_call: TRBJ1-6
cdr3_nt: TGTGCCAGCAGTATCAGGGTTCCTTCACCCCTCCACTTT
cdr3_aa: CASSIRVPSPLHF

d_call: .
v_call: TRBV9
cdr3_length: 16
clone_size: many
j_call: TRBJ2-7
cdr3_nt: TGTGCCAGCAGCCTGGAAGGACAGCTTGGAAGGAACGAGCAGTACTTC
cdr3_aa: CASSLEGQLGRNEQYF

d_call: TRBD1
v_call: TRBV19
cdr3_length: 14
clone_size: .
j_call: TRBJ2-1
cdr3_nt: TGTGCCAGTAGTGGGGACAGGATAAGCCATGAGCAGTTCTTC
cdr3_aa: CASSGDRISHEQFF

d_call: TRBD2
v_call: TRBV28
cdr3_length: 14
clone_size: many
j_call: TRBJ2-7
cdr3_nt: TGTGCCAGCAGTTTTCGGGGGGTCTCCTACGAGCAGTACTTC
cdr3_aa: CASSFRGVSYEQYF

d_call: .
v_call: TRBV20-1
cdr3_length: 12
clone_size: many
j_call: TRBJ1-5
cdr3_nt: TGCAGTGCTAGTGAGGGGTTCCAGCCCCAGCATTTT
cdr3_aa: CSASEGFQPQHF

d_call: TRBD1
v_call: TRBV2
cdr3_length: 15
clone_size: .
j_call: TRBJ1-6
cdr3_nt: TGTGCCAGCAGTGGGGACAGGGGGCCGAATTCACCCCTCCACTTT
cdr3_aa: CASSGDRGPNSPLHF

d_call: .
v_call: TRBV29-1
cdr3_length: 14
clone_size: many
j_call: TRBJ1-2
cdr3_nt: TGCAGCGTTGAAGGGGAGGGGCTGAACTATGGCTACACCTTC
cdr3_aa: CSVEGEGLNYGYTF

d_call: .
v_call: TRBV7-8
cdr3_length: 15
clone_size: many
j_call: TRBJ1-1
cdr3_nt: TGTGCCAGCAGCTTAGGTCGGTCAGGAGGCACTGAAGCTTTCTTT
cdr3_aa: CASSLGRSGGTEAFF

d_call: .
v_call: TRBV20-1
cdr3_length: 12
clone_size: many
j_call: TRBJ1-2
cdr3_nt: TGCAGTGCAGAGAGCGGCCTTTATGGCTACACCTTC
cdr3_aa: CSAESGLYGYTF

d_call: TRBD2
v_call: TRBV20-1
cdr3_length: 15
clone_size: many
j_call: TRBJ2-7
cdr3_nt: TGCAGTGCGGAACTAGCGGGAGCTAACTCCTACGAGCAGTACTTC
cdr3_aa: CSAELAGANSYEQYF

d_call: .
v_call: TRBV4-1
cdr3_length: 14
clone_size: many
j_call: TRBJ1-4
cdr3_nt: TGCGCCAGCAGCCTCGGGATATTGGGCGAAAAACTGTTTTTT
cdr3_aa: CASSLGILGEKLFF

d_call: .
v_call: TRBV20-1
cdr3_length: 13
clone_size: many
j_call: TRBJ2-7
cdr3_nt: TGCAGTGCTATCGGCGGGAAAGGGTACGAGCAGTACTTC
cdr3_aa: CSAIGGKGYEQYF

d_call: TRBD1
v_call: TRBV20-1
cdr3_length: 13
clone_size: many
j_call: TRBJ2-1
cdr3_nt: TGCAGTGCAAAGGGACAGGTCTACAATGAGCAGTTCTTC
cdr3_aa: CSAKGQVYNEQFF

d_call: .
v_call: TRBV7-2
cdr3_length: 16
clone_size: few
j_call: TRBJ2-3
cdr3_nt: TGTGCCAGCACCAAAGAACCCAGGGGTGGAAGACCTACGCAGTATTTT
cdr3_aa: CASTKEPRGGRPTQYF

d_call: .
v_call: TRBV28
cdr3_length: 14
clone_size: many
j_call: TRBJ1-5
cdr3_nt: TGTGCCAGCAGTTTAGTAGCAGGGAGTCAGCCCCAGCATTTT
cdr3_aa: CASSLVAGSQPQHF

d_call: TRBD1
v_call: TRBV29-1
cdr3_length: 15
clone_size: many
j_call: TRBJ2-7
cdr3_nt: TGCAGCGTTGCTGCCCCGGGACAGGGTACTAACGAGCAGTACTTC
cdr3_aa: CSVAAPGQGTNEQYF

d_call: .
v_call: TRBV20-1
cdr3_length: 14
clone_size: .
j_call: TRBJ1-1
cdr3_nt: TGCAGTGCTCGGGGGTCCCGGTCGAACGCTGAAGCTTTCTTT
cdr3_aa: CSARGSRSNAEAFF

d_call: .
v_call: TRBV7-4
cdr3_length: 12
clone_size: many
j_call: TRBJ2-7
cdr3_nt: TGTGCCAGCAGCGCAGGACTCTACGAGCAGTACTTC
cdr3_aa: CASSAGLYEQYF

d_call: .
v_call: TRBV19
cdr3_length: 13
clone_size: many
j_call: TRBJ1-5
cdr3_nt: TGTGCCCTGGGGGGCCGGGGCAATCAGCCCCAGCATTTT
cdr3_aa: CALGGRGNQPQHF

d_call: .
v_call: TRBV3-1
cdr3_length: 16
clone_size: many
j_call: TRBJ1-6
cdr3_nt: TGTGCCAGCAGCCAAGGGGGAAGGGGCAATCGTTCACCCCTCCACTTT
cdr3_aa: CASSQGGRGNRSPLHF

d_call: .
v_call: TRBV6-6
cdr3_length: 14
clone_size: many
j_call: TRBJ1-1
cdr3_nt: TGTGCCAGCAGCAAACGGACGATGAACACTGAAGCTTTCTTT
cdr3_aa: CASSKRTMNTEAFF

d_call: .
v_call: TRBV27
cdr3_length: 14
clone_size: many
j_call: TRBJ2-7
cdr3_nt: TGTGCCAGCAAGTATTGGGGTTCCGCTTACGAGCAGTACTTC
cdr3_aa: CASKYWGSAYEQYF

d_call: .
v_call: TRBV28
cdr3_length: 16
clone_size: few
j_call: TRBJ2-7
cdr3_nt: TGTGTCATAGCCCCCACGATTACGGGAGAAATCGACGAGCAGTACTTC
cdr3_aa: CVIAPTITGEIDEQYF

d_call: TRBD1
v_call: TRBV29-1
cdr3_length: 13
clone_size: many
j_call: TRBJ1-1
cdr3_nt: TGCAGCGTTGCCCGACAGGGTGGGACTGAAGCTTTCTTT
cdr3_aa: CSVARQGGTEAFF